Sequencing of this T cell receptor (beta chain) was carried out in a study of blood T cell repertoires in COVID-19. Study information: Material from acute and convalescent COVID-19 was sourced from the United States, Italy and Spain. T cells, B-cell-depleted T cells, or PBMCs provided the cDNA or gDNA that served as material.

Authors' processing steps: Quantification of nucleated cells was approximated via reference gene primer amplification. This table comes from immunoSEQ multiplex PCR, and its TCRdb copy is limited to in-frame clones, with some not included. From that table come the V and J calls and clone size; the DNA was used to work out D and trimming. The table has roughly 200,000 clones, around 80% seen once. The receptor comes from an elderly woman with active or convalescent COVID-19. Sequencing was carried out using peripheral blood.

CDR3 nucleotide sequence: TGTGCCAGCAGCTTGTTCGGACAGAAGAACACTGAAGCTTTCTTT. This sequence encodes CASSLFGQKNTEAFF. The V and J genes are TRBV5-5 and TRBJ1-1; possibly TRBD1 for D (6 bases). The V end lost 1 base, the J end lost 1 base, and 11 bases lay between the germline ends. The CDR3 loop spans 15 amino acids. Germline V gene lookup returns CDR1 SGHKS and CDR2 YYEKEE (reference sequence). The complete variable domain, with remaining parts taken from reference TRBV5-5 and TRBJ1-1, reads DAGVTQSPTHLIKTRGQQVTLRCSPISGHKSVSWYQQVLGQGPQFIFQYYEKEERGRGNFPDRFSARQFPNYSSELNVNALLLGDSALYLCASSLFGQKNTEAFFGQGTRLTVV.